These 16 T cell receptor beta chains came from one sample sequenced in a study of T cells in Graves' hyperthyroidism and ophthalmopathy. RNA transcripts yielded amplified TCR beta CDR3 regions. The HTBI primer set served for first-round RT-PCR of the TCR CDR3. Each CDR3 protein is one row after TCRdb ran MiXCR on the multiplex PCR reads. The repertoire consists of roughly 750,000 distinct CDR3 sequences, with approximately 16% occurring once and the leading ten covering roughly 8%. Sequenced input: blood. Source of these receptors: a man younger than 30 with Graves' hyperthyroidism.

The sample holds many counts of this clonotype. The CDR3 sequence: CASSPRGEQFF. CDR3 DNA: TGTGCCAGCAGCCCCCGAGGTGAGCAGTTCTTC. The V gene is TRBV11-2, the J gene TRBJ2-1; D is uncertain. The CDR3 is made up of 11 amino acids. The germline V gene has CDR1 SGHAT and CDR2 FQNNGV. V was trimmed by 5 bases and J by 9 bases, leaving 8 bases between them.

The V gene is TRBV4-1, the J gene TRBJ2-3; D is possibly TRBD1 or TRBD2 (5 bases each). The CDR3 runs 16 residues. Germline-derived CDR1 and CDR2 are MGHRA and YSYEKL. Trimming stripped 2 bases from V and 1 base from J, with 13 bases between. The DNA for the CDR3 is TGCGCCAGCAGCCAAATAGAGGGGCTTGGCACAGATACGCAGTATTTT. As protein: CASSQIEGLGTDTQYF.

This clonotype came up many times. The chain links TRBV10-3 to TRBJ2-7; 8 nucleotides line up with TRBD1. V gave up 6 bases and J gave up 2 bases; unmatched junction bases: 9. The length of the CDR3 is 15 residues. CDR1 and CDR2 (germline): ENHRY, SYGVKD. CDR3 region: CAIRQTGGVTYEQYF. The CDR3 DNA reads TGTGCCATCAGACAAACAGGGGGAGTGACCTACGAGCAGTACTTC.

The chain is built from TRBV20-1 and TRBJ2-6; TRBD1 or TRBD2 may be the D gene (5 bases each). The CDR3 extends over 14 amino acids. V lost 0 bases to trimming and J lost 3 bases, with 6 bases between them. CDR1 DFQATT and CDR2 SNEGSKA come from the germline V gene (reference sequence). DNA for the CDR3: TGCAGTGCTAGAGATGGGGGTGGGGCCAACGTCCTGACTTTC. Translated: CSARDGGGANVLTF.

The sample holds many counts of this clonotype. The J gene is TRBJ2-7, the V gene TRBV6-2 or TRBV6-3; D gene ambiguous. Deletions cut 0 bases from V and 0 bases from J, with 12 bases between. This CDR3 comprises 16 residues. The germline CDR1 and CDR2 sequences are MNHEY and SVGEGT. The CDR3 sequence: CASSYSSSGLSYEQYF. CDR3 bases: TGTGCCAGCAGTTACTCGAGTTCGGGCCTCTCCTACGAGCAGTACTTC.

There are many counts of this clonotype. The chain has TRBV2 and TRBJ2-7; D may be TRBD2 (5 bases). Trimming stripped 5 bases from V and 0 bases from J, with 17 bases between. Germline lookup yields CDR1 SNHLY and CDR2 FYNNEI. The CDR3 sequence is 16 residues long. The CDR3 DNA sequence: TGTGCCAGCAGTCCCGGGCGGAGGTCGAGCTCCTACGAGCAGTACTTC. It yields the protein CASSPGRRSSSYEQYF. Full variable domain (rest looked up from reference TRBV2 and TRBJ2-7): EPEVTQTPSHQVTQMGQEVILRCVPISNHLYFYWYRQILGQKVEFLVSFYNNEISEKSEIFDDQFSVERPDGSNFTLKIRSTKLEDSAMYFCASSPGRRSSSYEQYFGPGTRLTVT.

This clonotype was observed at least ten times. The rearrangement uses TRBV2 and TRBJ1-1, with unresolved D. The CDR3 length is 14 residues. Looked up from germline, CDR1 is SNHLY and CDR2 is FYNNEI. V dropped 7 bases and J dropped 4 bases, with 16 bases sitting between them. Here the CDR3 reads CASTLGRASTEAFF. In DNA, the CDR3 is TGTGCCAGCACCTTGGGGAGGGCCAGCACTGAAGCTTTCTTT.

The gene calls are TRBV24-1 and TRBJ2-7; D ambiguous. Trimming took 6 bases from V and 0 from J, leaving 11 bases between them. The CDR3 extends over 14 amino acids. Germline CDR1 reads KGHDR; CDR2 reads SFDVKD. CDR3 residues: CATSTAGSSYEQYF. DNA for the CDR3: TGTGCCACCAGTACTGCAGGTAGCTCCTACGAGCAGTACTTC.

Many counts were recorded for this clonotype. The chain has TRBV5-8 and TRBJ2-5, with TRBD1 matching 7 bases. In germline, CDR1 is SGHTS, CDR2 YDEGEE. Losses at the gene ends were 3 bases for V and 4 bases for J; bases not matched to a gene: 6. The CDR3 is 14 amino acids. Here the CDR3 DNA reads TGTGCCAGCAGCTCCAACAACAGGGGAGAGACCCAGTACTTC. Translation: CASSSNNRGETQYF. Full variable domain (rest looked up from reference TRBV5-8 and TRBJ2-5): EAGVTQSPTHLIKTRGQQATLRCSPISGHTSVYWYQQALGLGLQFLLWYDEGEERNRGNFPPRFSGRQFPNYSSELNVNALELEDSALYLCASSSNNRGETQYFGPGTRLLVL.

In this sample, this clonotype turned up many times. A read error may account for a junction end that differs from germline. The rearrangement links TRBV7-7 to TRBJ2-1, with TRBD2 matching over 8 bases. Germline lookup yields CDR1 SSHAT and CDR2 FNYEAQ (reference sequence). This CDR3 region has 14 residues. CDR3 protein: CASSSSRGGNEQFF. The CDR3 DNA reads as TGTGCTAGCAGCTCTTCCCGGGGGGGGAATGAGCAGTTCTTC.

This CDR3 reads CAWSSGPTLAFF. The CDR3 nucleotides read TGTGCCTGGAGTTCGGGTCCCACCCTGGCTTTCTTT. The chain combines TRBV30 with TRBJ1-1, with no clear D. The CDR3 is 12 residues long. V shed 2 bases and J shed 11 bases, with 15 bases lying between them. CDR1 GTSNPN and CDR2 SVGIG come from the germline V gene (reference sequence).

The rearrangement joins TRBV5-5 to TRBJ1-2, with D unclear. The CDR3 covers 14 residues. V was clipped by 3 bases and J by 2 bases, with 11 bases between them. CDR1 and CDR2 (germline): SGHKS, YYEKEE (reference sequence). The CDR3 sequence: CASSYPGSNYGYTF. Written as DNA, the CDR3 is TGTGCCAGCAGCTACCCGGGATCGAACTATGGCTACACCTTC.

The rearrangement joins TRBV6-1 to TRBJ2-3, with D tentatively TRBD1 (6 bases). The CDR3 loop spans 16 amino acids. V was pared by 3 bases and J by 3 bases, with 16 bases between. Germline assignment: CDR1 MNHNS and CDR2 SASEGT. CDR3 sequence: CASSEYQQGLTDTQYF. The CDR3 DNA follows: TGTGCCAGCAGTGAGTACCAGCAGGGGTTGACAGATACGCAGTATTTT.

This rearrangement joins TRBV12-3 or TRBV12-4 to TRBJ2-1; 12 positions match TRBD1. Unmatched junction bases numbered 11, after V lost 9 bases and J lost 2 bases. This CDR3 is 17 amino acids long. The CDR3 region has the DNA TGTGCCAGAGTACCGGGACAGGGGGCCTACCCCTACAATGAGCAGTTCTTC. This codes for CARVPGQGAYPYNEQFF.

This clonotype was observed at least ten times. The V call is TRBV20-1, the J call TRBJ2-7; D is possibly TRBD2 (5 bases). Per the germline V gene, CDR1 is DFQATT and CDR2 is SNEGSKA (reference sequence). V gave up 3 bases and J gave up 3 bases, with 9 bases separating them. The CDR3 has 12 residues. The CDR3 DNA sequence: TGCAGTGCTAGCGGGATCGGCTACGAGCAGTACTTC. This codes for CSASGIGYEQYF.

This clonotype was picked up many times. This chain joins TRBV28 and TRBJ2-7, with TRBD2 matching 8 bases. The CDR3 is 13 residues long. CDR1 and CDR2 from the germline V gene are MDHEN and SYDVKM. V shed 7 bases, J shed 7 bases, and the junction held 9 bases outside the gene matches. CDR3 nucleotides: TGTGCCAGCAAACTAGCGGCCTCGGGGGAGCAGTACTTC. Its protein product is CASKLAASGEQYF.